This T cell receptor (beta chain) comes out of a study of cytomegalovirus exposure and HLA in healthy donors. Notes on the study in general: Confirmation was obtained in vitro that three CMV-associated chains are specific for CMV antigens. A classifier reportedly called cytomegalovirus status with high sensitivity and specificity. Subsequent analysis of the 110 or so validation repertoires found a tendency for first-cohort TCR clusters to co-occur.

Germline loops: CDR1 SGHNT, CDR2 YYREEE (reference sequence). The V gene lost 4 bases and the J gene lost 4 bases, with 13 bases spanning the gap. This CDR3 comprises 14 residues. The data were produced by immunoSEQ multiplex PCR, yet TCRdb's version contains in-frame clones alone and is incomplete. The sample carries 240,000 or so clones, approximately 86% recorded once. Details on this clone: Its antigen remains unidentified.

J is TRBJ2-3 and V is TRBV5-4; no firm D call. Material: PBMCs. The clonotype originates from a woman aged 25 to 39 in good health and CMV-seropositive. DNA for the CDR3: TGTGCCAGCAGCCCCTGGGCGTCCTCAGATACGCAGTATTTT. Translation: CASSPWASSDTQYF.